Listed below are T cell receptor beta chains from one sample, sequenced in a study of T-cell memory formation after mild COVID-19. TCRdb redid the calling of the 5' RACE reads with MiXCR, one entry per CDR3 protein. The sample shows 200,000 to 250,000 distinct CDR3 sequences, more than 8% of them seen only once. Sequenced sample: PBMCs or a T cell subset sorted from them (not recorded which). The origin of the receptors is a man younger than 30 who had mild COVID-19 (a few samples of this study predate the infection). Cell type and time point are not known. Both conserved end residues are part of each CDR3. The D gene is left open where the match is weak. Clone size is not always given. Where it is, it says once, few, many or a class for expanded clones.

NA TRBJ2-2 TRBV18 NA CASYDGRDTGELFF TGTGCCAGCTACGATGGGAGAGACACCGGGGAGCTGTTTTTT
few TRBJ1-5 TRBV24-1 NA CATSAPPDGHQHF TGTGCCACCAGCGCTCCCCCGGACGGACACCAGCATTTT
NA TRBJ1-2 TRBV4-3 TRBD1 CASSQERNAGGLGYTF TGCGCCAGCAGCCAAGAAAGGAACGCAGGGGGACTCGGCTACACCTTC
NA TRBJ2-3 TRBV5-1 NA CASSFAGASDTQYF TGCGCCAGCAGCTTCGCGGGGGCTTCAGATACGCAGTATTTT
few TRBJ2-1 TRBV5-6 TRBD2 CASSLRQRGNNEQFF TGTGCCAGCAGCTTGCGCCAGCGGGGGAACAATGAGCAGTTCTTC
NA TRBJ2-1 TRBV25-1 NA CASSDTSRIGNEQFF TGTGCCAGCAGTGATACTAGCCGAATAGGCAATGAGCAGTTCTTC
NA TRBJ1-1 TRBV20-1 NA CSGGMTANTEAFF TGCAGTGGGGGGATGACAGCGAACACTGAAGCTTTCTTT
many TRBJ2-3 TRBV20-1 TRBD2 CSARLAGGTDTQYF TGCAGTGCTAGACTAGCGGGGGGAACAGATACGCAGTATTTT
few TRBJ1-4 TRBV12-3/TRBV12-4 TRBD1 CASSPGQAGGEKLFF TGTGCCAGCAGTCCTGGACAGGCGGGGGGTGAAAAACTGTTTTTT
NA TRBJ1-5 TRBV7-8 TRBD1 CASSLVRGQYSNQPQHF TGTGCCAGCAGCTTAGTCCGGGGACAGTATAGCAATCAGCCCCAGCATTTT
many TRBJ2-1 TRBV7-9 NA CASSLGYNEQFF TGTGCCAGCAGCTTAGGGTACAATGAGCAGTTCTTC
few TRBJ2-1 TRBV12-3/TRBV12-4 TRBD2 CASTLGGTRDNEQFF TGTGCCAGCACCTTGGGCGGGACTAGGGACAATGAGCAGTTCTTC
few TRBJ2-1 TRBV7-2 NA CASSQDYTGYNEQFF TGTGCCAGCAGCCAGGACTATACAGGCTACAATGAGCAGTTCTTC
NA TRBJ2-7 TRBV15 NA CATSVRDRRSSYEQYF TGTGCCACCAGCGTCCGGGACCGACGGAGCTCCTACGAGCAGTACTTC
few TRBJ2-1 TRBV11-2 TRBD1 CASSIFRDREQFF TGTGCCAGCAGCATATTCCGGGACAGAGAGCAGTTCTTC
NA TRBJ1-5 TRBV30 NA CAWSVADNQPQHF TGTGCCTGGAGTGTCGCAGACAATCAGCCCCAGCATTTT
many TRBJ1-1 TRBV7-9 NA CASSSGMNTEAFF TGTGCCAGCAGCTCCGGTATGAACACTGAAGCTTTCTTT
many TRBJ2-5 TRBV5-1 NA CASSLDPAGQETQYF TGCGCCAGCAGCTTGGACCCGGCGGGGCAAGAGACCCAGTACTTC
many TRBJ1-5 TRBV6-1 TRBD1 CASSEAEGTGGQPQHF TGTGCCAGCAGTGAAGCGGAGGGGACAGGGGGACAGCCCCAGCATTTT
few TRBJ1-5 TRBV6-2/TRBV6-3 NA CASTKAGGQRSQPQHF TGTGCCAGCACCAAAGCGGGCGGACAGAGGAGCCAGCCCCAGCATTTT
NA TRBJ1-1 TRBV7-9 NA CASTRGGIGEAFF TGTGCCAGCACTCGCGGGGGGATCGGCGAAGCTTTCTTT
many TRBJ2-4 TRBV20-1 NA CSEQGLAKNIQYF TGCAGTGAACAGGGTCTAGCCAAAAACATTCAGTACTTC
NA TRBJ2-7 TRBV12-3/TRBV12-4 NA CASSNLGLYEQYF TGTGCCAGCAGCAACCTAGGTCTCTACGAGCAGTACTTC
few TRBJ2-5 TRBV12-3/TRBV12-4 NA CASSLSRTVEPTQYF TGTGCCAGCAGTTTATCACGGACAGTAGAGCCGACCCAGTACTTC
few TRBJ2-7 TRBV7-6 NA CASSPFTGYEQYF TGTGCCAGCAGTCCTTTTACGGGCTACGAGCAGTACTTC
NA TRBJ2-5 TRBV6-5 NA CASSYKGWGETQYF TGTGCCAGCAGTTACAAGGGTTGGGGAGAGACCCAGTACTTC
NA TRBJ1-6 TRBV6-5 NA CASSLLDSTAPLHF TGTGCCAGCAGCCTCTTGGATTCGACCGCACCCCTCCACTTT
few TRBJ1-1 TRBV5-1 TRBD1 CASSPTGNWNTEAFF TGCGCCAGCAGCCCGACAGGGAATTGGAACACTGAAGCTTTCTTT
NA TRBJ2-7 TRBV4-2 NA CASTTNAVQVYEQYF TGTGCCAGCACCACCAATGCGGTCCAGGTCTACGAGCAGTACTTC
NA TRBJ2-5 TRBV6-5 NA CASSYGPLQETQYF TGTGCCAGCAGTTACGGGCCCCTGCAGGAGACCCAGTACTTC
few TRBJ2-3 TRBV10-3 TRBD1 CAIRQGGSTDTQYF TGTGCCATACGACAGGGTGGGAGCACAGATACGCAGTATTTT
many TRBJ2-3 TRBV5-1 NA CASSASGTDTQYF TGCGCCAGCAGTGCAAGCGGCACAGATACGCAGTATTTT
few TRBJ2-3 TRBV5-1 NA CASSLALAHTDTQYF TGCGCCAGCAGCTTGGCTCTAGCTCACACAGATACGCAGTATTTT
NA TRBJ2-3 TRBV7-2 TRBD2 CASSPATSGGGDTQYF TGTGCCAGCAGCCCAGCGACTAGCGGGGGGGGAGATACGCAGTATTTT
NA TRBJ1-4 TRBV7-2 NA CASSLVLGGSSEKLFF TGTGCCAGCAGCTTAGTCCTAGGGGGGAGTAGTGAAAAACTGTTTTTT
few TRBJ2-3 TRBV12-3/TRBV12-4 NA CASSTGGAGITDTQYF TGTGCCAGCAGTACCGGGGGCGCCGGGATCACAGATACGCAGTATTTT
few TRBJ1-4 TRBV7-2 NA CASSLAPQRATNEKLFF TGTGCCAGCAGCTTAGCCCCGCAGAGGGCAACTAATGAAAAACTGTTTTTT
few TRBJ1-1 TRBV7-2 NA CASSLEQGRAFF TGTGCCAGCAGCTTAGAGCAGGGGAGGGCTTTCTTT
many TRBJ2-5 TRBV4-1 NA CASSQESWGRGPETQYF TGCGCCAGCAGCCAAGAGTCTTGGGGTAGGGGCCCGGAGACCCAGTACTTC
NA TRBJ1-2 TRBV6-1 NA CASRLTLGYTF TGTGCCAGCAGACTGACGCTGGGCTACACCTTC
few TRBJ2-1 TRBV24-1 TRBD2 CATSDPTSGGDSTYNEQFF TGTGCCACCAGTGATCCAACTAGCGGGGGGGATTCCACCTACAATGAGCAGTTCTTC